A single T cell receptor (beta chain) is shown here with its context. Its antigen is undetermined. This CDR3 contains 11 residues. CDR1 and CDR2 from the germline V gene are SQVTM and ANQGSEA. The data originate from a study of CXCR3-negative and CXCR3-positive naive CD8 T cells. Study results and caveats: When CXCR3-positive naive cells were set against CXCR3-negative naive cells, the former had more hydrophobic TRB CDR3s. CXCR3 expression dropped partially after cryopreservation, and most assays relied on fresh PBMCs.

The libraries of TRB cDNA were prepared using 5' RACE with UMI labels. TCRdb re-analyzed the 5' RACE reads; it lists each CDR3 protein once, without DNA. Reported are about 63,000 distinct CDR3 sequences; the ten largest clones contain 4.8%. This sequence originates from a human donor in good health. Some clones in this sample may be carry-over from other donors' samples. The sample comprised naive CXCR3+ CD8+ T cells from blood. The subset here: CD45RO-CCR7+CD27+CD95- naive CD8+ T cells expressing CXCR3 (TNR3+). The chain combines TRBV29-1 with TRBJ2-1; no DNA is available, so the TRBD2 call from TCRdb remains unchecked. The CDR3 is CSAGGGDEQFF.